Below, 10 T cell receptor beta chains from the same sample are listed, as sequenced in a study of read filtering for tumor transcriptome and immune sequencing. The library was built from 400 ng RNA with molecular barcoded adaptors for alpha/delta and beta/gamma chains. TCRdb fed the reads into MiXCR, producing one record per CDR3 protein. This sample has tens of thousands of distinct CDR3 sequences, with roughly 20% found just once. Material for sequencing was a population of CD138-negative cells sorted from bone marrow. These receptors were obtained from a donor aged 40 or over with multiple myeloma.

The sample holds many counts of this clonotype. CDR3 loop: CSAQRQGLGTEAFF. The DNA of the CDR3 is TGCAGTGCACAACGACAGGGGTTAGGGACTGAAGCTTTCTTT. This chain uses TRBV20-1 with TRBJ1-1, with 8 bases aligning to TRBD1. CDR1 is DFQATT and CDR2 is SNEGSKA in the germline V gene (reference sequence). J lost 5 bases, V lost 6 bases, and 11 bases had no gene match. This CDR3 region has 14 residues.

This clonotype occurred a few times. The rearrangement joins TRBV24-1 to TRBJ2-1; D gene ambiguous. CDR3 size: 14 residues. From germline, CDR1 is KGHDR and CDR2 SFDVKD. Trimming left V 6 bases short and J 5 bases short, with 13 bases between. CDR3 sequence reads: CATSHRSGHNEQFF. In DNA, the CDR3 is TGTGCCACCAGTCACCGCAGTGGGCACAATGAGCAGTTCTTC.

This clonotype was picked up many times. This clone may be a read error of a much larger clone one base away. The chain joins TRBV29-1 to TRBJ2-7; 10 bases fit TRBD2. Germline V gives CDR1 SQVTM, CDR2 ANQGSEA. This CDR3 is 12 amino acids long. The ends lost 2 bases at V and 6 bases at J; junction bases unmatched: 1. CDR3 protein: CSVELAGVEQYF. CDR3 nucleotides: TGCAGCGTTGAACTAGCGGGAGTCGAGCAGTACTTC.

As concerns this clonotype: A much more abundant neighbour one base away suggests this may be a read error. The gene calls are TRBV6-1 and TRBJ1-5; D remains unclear. The CDR3 has 15 amino acids. Trimming shortened V by 8 bases and J by 1 base, and 15 bases separated the two germline ends. CDR1 and CDR2 from the germline V gene are MNHNS and SASEGT. The CDR3 sequence is CASLWRQPSNQPQHF. The CDR3 nucleotides read TGTGCCAGCCTCTGGAGGCAGCCAAGCAATCAGCCCCAGCATTTT.

V usage is TRBV4-1 and J usage is TRBJ1-5, with 11 bases aligning to TRBD1. Germline V gene data show CDR1 as MGHRA and CDR2 as YSYEKL. V shed 5 bases and J 4 bases; nucleotides not matched to a gene: 4. The CDR3 consists of 15 residues. The chain's CDR3 is CASSGQGARNQPQHF. DNA of the CDR3: TGCGCCAGCAGCGGACAGGGGGCAAGGAATCAGCCCCAGCATTTT.

This clonotype has a count of ten or more. The V and J genes are TRBV7-9 and TRBJ2-1; TRBD2 aligns across 10 bases. CDR1 and CDR2 from the germline V gene are SEHNR and FQNEAQ (reference sequence). The CDR3 length is 15 residues. V dropped 1 base and J dropped 8; count of bases not matched to a gene: 5. CDR3 residues: CASSLVLAGADEQFF. CDR3 nucleotides: TGTGCCAGCAGCTTAGTTCTAGCGGGAGCTGATGAGCAGTTCTTC.

At least ten counts were recorded for this clonotype. The genes are TRBV20-1 and TRBJ2-2; TRBD1 might be the D (6 bases). CDR1 DFQATT and CDR2 SNEGSKA come from the germline V gene (reference sequence). The CDR3 loop spans 18 amino acids. V shed 0 bases and J shed 8 bases, with 25 bases lying between them. The CDR3 loop is CSARDPARGQWPLGELFF. The CDR3 nucleotides are TGCAGTGCTAGAGACCCGGCGAGGGGACAATGGCCCTTGGGGGAGCTGTTTTTT.

The table lists this clonotype with many counts. This chain joins TRBV20-1 and TRBJ2-1, with D possibly called TRBD1 or TRBD2 (7 bases each). V lost 6 bases and J 0 bases, leaving 12 bases between the germline ends. This CDR3 is built from 14 residues. CDR1 and CDR2 from the germline V gene are DFQATT and SNEGSKA (reference sequence). CDR3 nucleotide sequence: TGCAGTGCCAGGGGGACTACCTCCTACAATGAGCAGTTCTTC. Translated: CSARGTTSYNEQFF.

This clonotype appeared many times. The rearrangement uses TRBV11-2 and TRBJ2-1; D call uncertain. Trimming left V 1 base short and J 4 bases short, with 8 bases between. The length of the CDR3 is 14 residues. Germline V lookup: CDR1 SGHAT, CDR2 FQNNGV. The CDR3: CASSLVSGYNEQFF. In nucleotides, the CDR3 is TGTGCCAGCAGCTTAGTGTCGGGTTACAATGAGCAGTTCTTC.

The rearrangement joins TRBV19 to TRBJ2-1, with D perhaps given as TRBD1 or TRBD2 (6 bases each). Germline CDR1 reads LNHDA; CDR2 reads SQIVND (reference sequence). The length of the CDR3 is 17 residues. V lost 5 bases and J 7 bases, leaving 24 bases between the germline ends. Here the CDR3 DNA reads TGTGCCAGTAGTCCAAACCCCGGGGGCGTATTAAGGAATGAGCAGTTCTTC. Its translation: CASSPNPGGVLRNEQFF.